The T cell receptor beta chain under discussion was sequenced for a study of T cell repertoires in cytomegalovirus infection (dated by TCRdb to between 2017 and 2020). Regarding the complete study: The peptide stimulations were aimed at well-studied HLA-B-restricted epitopes as well as recently identified HLA-C-restricted CMV epitopes, whose presentation resists viral immunomodulation. Donor HLA type was relevant to the analysis, because carriage of CMV infection together with the matching HLA type was indicated by public TCR beta signatures. The paper's findings and limits, for the study overall: In both this cohort and an independent cohort of over 350 donors, the cumulative frequency of public TCR beta family members distinguished carriers of CMV infection plus the relevant HLA type. The ex vivo response was dominated by HLA-C-restricted CMV-specific TCR beta clonotypes, and the single most frequent clonotype in two of eight donors was supplied by these HLA-C-restricted clonotypes.

TCRdb records Illumina HiSeq 1500 as the sequencer. The raw public reads went through TCRdb reprocessing: fastp at Q25, MiXCR clone calling, in-frame beta chains kept. Duplicate CDR3 protein sequences are folded into a single record with the most common DNA and genes. This sample is represented by 900,000 to 950,000 distinct CDR3 sequences; about 33% of them were singletons. The top ten clonotypes cover around 15% of the sample. According to the germline V gene (reference sequence), CDR1 reads MNHEY and CDR2 reads SMNVEV. The junction shows trimming of 2 bases on V and 1 base on J, plus 5 bases between the germline ends. The CDR3 goes from the cysteine to the phenylalanine over 13 residues. Only CDR3 DNA remains: 39 bases, in frame from the first base. The treatment or condition label on this specimen signifies: in vitro stimulation with specific CMV peptide epitopes to enrich CMV-specific T cells.

A few counts support this clonotype. The target of this receptor is not known. No base quality information exists; no much larger clone differs at one position. The rearrangement combines TRBV27 with TRBJ2-5, with no confidently assigned D gene. The source material was cultured CD8+ T cells from PBMCs, sampled from culture after CMV antigen stimulation. This sequence originates from a human donor in good health (CMV status not recorded). Some clones in this sample may be carry-over from other donors' samples. CDR3 loop: CASSLDPQETQYF. The bases are TGTGCCAGCAGTTTAGATCCCCAAGAGACCCAGTACTTC.